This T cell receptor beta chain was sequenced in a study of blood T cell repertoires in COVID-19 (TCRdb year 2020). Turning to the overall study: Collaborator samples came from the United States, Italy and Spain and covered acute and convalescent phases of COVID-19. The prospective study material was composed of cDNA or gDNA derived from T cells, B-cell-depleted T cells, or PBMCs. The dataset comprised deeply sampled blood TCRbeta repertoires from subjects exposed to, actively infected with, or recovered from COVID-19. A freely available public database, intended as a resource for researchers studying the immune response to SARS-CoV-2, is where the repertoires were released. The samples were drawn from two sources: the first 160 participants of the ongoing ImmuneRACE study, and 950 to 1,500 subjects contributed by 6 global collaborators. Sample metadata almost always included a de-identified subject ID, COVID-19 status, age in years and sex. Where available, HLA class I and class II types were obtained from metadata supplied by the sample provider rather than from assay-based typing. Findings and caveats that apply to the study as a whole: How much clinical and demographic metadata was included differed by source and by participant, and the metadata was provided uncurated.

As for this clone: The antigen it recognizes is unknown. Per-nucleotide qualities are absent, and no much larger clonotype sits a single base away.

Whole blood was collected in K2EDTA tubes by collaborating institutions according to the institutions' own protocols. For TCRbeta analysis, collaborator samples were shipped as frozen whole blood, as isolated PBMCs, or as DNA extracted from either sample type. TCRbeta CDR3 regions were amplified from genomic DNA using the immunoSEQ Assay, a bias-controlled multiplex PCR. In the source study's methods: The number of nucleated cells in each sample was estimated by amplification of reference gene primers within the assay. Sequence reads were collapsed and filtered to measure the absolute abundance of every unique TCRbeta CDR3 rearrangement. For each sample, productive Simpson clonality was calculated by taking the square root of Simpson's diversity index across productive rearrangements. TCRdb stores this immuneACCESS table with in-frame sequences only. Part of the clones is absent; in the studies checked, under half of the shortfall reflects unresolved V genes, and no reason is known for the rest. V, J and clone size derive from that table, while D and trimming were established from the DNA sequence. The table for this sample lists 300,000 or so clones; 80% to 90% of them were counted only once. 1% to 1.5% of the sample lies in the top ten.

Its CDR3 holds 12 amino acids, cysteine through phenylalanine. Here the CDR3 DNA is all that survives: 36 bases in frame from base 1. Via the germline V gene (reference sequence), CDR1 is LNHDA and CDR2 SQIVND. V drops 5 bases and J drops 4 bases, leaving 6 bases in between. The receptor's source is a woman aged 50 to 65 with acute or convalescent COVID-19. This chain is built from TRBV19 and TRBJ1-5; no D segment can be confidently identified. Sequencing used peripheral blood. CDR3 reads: CASSGQNQPQHF. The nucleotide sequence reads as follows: TGTGCCAGTAGTGGGCAGAATCAGCCCCAGCATTTT. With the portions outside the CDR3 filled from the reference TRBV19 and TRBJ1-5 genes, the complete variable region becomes DGGITQSPKYLFRKEGQNVTLSCEQNLNHDAMYWYRQDPGQGLRLIYYSQIVNDFQKGDIAEGYSVSREKKESFPLTVTSAQKNPTAFYLCASSGQNQPQHFGDGTRLSIL.